These T cell receptor beta chains were read from a single sample in a study of T-cell memory formation after mild COVID-19. TCRdb re-derived calls from the 5' RACE reads in MiXCR, one entry per CDR3 protein. The sample holds approximately 340,000 distinct CDR3 sequences, roughly 13% seen once. The sample was PBMCs or a T cell subset sorted from them (not recorded which). These receptors were obtained from a man between 18 and 29 years old who had mild COVID-19 (a few samples of this study predate the infection). Cell type and time point are not known. Both conserved end residues are part of each CDR3. Fields, in order: J gene, V gene, clone size, D gene, CDR3 protein, CDR3 DNA. A D gene is named only where the DNA matches it firmly. Expanded clones are given a class, and other clones once, few, many or no size at all.

>TRBJ2-6|TRBV7-9|.|TRBD2
CASSWTSGDLSGANVLTF
TGTGCCAGCAGCTGGACTAGCGGGGACTTATCTGGGGCCAACGTCCTGACTTTC
>TRBJ1-6|TRBV4-3|few|.
CASSQGYSSYNSPLHF
TGCGCCAGCAGCCAAGGCTATAGCTCCTATAATTCACCCCTCCACTTT
>TRBJ2-3|TRBV6-5|few|.
CASSYSFTDTQYF
TGTGCCAGCAGTTACTCGTTCACAGATACGCAGTATTTT
>TRBJ1-1|TRBV20-1|.|.
CSARVLGREGTEAFF
TGCAGTGCTAGAGTTTTGGGCAGAGAGGGCACTGAAGCTTTCTTT
>TRBJ1-1|TRBV12-3/TRBV12-4|few|.
CASSLQVSTEAFF
TGTGCCAGCAGTTTACAGGTTTCCACTGAAGCTTTCTTT
>TRBJ1-1|TRBV9|few|.
CASSVRDTLGTEAFF
TGTGCCAGCAGCGTAAGAGACACCTTGGGTACTGAAGCTTTCTTT
>TRBJ2-3|TRBV15|.|.
CATSRDRQGADTQYF
TGTGCCACCAGCAGAGATAGGCAGGGTGCGGATACGCAGTATTTT
>TRBJ2-5|TRBV5-5|.|TRBD2
CASSSRRSSSGGETLQETQYF
TGTGCCAGCAGCTCTAGGCGCAGTTCTAGCGGGGGCGAAACCCTCCAAGAGACCCAGTACTTC
>TRBJ1-3|TRBV7-2|few|.
CASSQVGVTIYF
TGTGCCAGCAGTCAAGTCGGGGTCACCATATATTTT
>TRBJ2-7|TRBV4-1|.|TRBD2
CASSQVEGTGGYEQYF
TGCGCCAGCAGCCAAGTAGAGGGCACCGGGGGGTACGAGCAGTACTTC
>TRBJ2-7|TRBV6-5|.|.
CASSRMVDRSYEQYF
TGTGCCAGCAGTAGAATGGTGGACCGTTCCTACGAGCAGTACTTC
>TRBJ2-5|TRBV6-5|.|.
CASSPKAGKRQETQYF
TGTGCCAGCAGCCCCAAGGCGGGGAAGCGCCAAGAGACCCAGTACTTC
>TRBJ1-4|TRBV12-3/TRBV12-4|.|.
CASSPGQPDEKLFF
TGTGCCAGCAGCCCGGGTCAGCCAGATGAAAAACTGTTTTTT
>TRBJ2-1|TRBV6-1|.|TRBD2
CASSDAFTAGDYNEQFF
TGTGCCAGCAGTGATGCCTTCACGGCGGGGGATTACAATGAGCAGTTCTTC
>TRBJ1-4|TRBV12-3/TRBV12-4|many|.
CASRRNSEKLFF
TGTGCCAGCAGGCGGAACAGTGAAAAACTGTTTTTT
>TRBJ1-2|TRBV4-2|few|.
CASSQDGPGRGYTF
TGTGCCAGCAGCCAAGATGGCCCGGGTCGAGGCTACACCTTC
>TRBJ2-2|TRBV10-3|few|TRBD1
CAISGLTGAGELFF
TGTGCCATCAGTGGGCTTACAGGGGCCGGGGAGCTGTTTTTT
>TRBJ1-6|TRBV6-2/TRBV6-3|.|.
CASSRGGTYNSPLHF
TGTGCCAGCAGTCGGGGGGGCACCTATAATTCACCCCTCCACTTT
>TRBJ1-1|TRBV19|.|.
CASSIGGSTEAFF
TGTGCCAGTAGTATAGGCGGCAGCACTGAAGCTTTCTTT
>TRBJ1-5|TRBV20-1|few|.
CSAKDTNQPQHF
TGCAGTGCCAAGGACACTAATCAGCCCCAGCATTTT
>TRBJ2-3|TRBV7-2|.|.
CASSLPAGAPYMHTQYF
TGTGCCAGCAGCTTACCGGCGGGGGCCCCGTACATGCATACGCAGTATTTT
>TRBJ2-1|TRBV5-1|few|TRBD1
CASSRDSNNEQFF
TGCGCCAGCAGCCGGGACAGTAACAATGAGCAGTTCTTC
>TRBJ1-2|TRBV5-1|few|TRBD1
CASSLLTGGDYGYTF
TGCGCCAGCAGCTTACTCACAGGGGGCGACTATGGCTACACCTTC
>TRBJ2-2|TRBV6-6|.|.
CASSYSWGAGELFF
TGTGCCAGCAGTTACTCGTGGGGTGCCGGGGAGCTGTTTTTT
>TRBJ2-2|TRBV25-1|.|.
CASSELETGELFF
TGTGCCAGCAGTGAATTGGAAACCGGGGAGCTGTTTTTT
>TRBJ2-7|TRBV7-9|few|TRBD1
CASSTRQGYEQYF
TGTGCCAGCAGCACACGACAGGGGTACGAGCAGTACTTC
>TRBJ1-6|TRBV21-1|.|.
CASSRGAGARNNSPLHF
TGTGCCAGCAGCCGCGGGGCTGGGGCGCGGAATAATTCACCCCTCCACTTT
>TRBJ2-5|TRBV20-1|.|TRBD2
CSASTGTSGVFQETQYF
TGCAGTGCTAGCACCGGGACTAGCGGGGTATTTCAAGAGACCCAGTACTTC
>TRBJ2-5|TRBV29-1|few|.
CSVPLTEETQYF
TGCAGCGTCCCTCTGACAGAAGAGACCCAGTACTTC
>TRBJ2-5|TRBV7-2|few|.
CASSLGAGLIETQYF
TGTGCCAGCAGCTTGGGGGCAGGGTTGATAGAGACCCAGTACTTC
>TRBJ2-1|TRBV15|.|TRBD1
CATSLRAGGVRLGDEQFF
TGTGCCACCAGCCTCAGGGCAGGGGGCGTCCGCCTCGGGGATGAGCAGTTCTTC
>TRBJ1-1|TRBV20-1|few|.
CSARDRAATEAFF
TGCAGTGCTAGAGATCGGGCGGCCACTGAAGCTTTCTTT
>TRBJ2-1|TRBV7-2|few|.
CASSLLIRGWDEQFF
TGTGCCAGCAGCTTATTGATTAGGGGATGGGATGAGCAGTTCTTC
>TRBJ1-5|TRBV7-9|.|.
CASSSGHGSNQPQHF
TGTGCCAGCAGCTCGGGACATGGGAGCAATCAGCCCCAGCATTTT
>TRBJ2-5|TRBV6-6|many|.
CASSYKETQYF
TGTGCCAGCAGTTACAAGGAGACCCAGTACTTC
>TRBJ2-2|TRBV4-1|.|.
CASSPLDTLNTGELFF
TGCGCCAGCAGCCCCCTCGACACCTTGAACACCGGGGAGCTGTTTTTT
>TRBJ1-4|TRBV7-2|.|.
CASSSPGKEKLFF
TGTGCCAGCAGCTCCCCGGGGAAAGAAAAACTGTTTTTT
>TRBJ2-5|TRBV7-2|many|.
CASSSTRAWETQYF
TGTGCCAGCAGCTCTACCAGAGCTTGGGAGACCCAGTACTTC
>TRBJ1-5|TRBV7-2|.|TRBD1
CASSDRVYSNQPQHF
TGTGCCAGCAGTGACAGGGTGTATAGCAATCAGCCCCAGCATTTT
>TRBJ2-7|TRBV20-1|few|TRBD1
CSAQPGTGGMYEQYF
TGCAGTGCCCAACCCGGGACAGGGGGTATGTACGAGCAGTACTTC
>TRBJ2-7|TRBV7-9|.|TRBD1
CASSPRTGSYEQYF
TGTGCCAGCAGCCCCCGGACAGGTTCCTACGAGCAGTACTTC
>TRBJ2-3|TRBV18|.|.
CASSSAILRNLDTQYF
TGTGCCAGCTCATCCGCCATACTAAGGAATCTAGATACGCAGTATTTT
>TRBJ1-6|TRBV15|.|.
CAIRQGRNSPLHF
TGTGCCATACGACAAGGGAGGAATTCACCCCTCCACTTT
>TRBJ2-1|TRBV27|few|TRBD2
CASSLALAGGFSNEQFF
TGTGCCAGCAGTTTAGCGCTAGCGGGGGGGTTTTCTAATGAGCAGTTCTTC
>TRBJ1-1|TRBV6-2/TRBV6-3|.|.
CASSASSNTEAFF
TGTGCCAGCAGTGCCTCATCGAACACTGAAGCTTTCTTT
>TRBJ1-2|TRBV4-1|few|.
CASSQEGVTDGYTF
TGCGCCAGCAGCCAAGAGGGGGTGACGGATGGCTACACCTTC
>TRBJ1-2|TRBV4-1|once|.
CASSPGRISGRYYGYTF
TGCGCCAGCAGCCCAGGGAGGATCTCGGGCAGATATTATGGCTACACCTTC
>TRBJ2-1|TRBV9|.|.
CASSVGGGHFNEQFF
TGTGCCAGCAGCGTAGGCGGGGGACACTTCAATGAGCAGTTCTTC
>TRBJ2-5|TRBV28|few|.
CASRISGGRETQYF
TGTGCCAGCAGAATTTCGGGGGGCCGGGAGACCCAGTACTTC